These 32 T cell receptor beta chains were all obtained from the same sample, sequenced in a study of cytomegalovirus exposure and HLA in healthy donors (dated by TCRdb to 2017 to 2019). Receptors were amplified or captured by the immunoSEQ multiplex PCR assay. In its TCRdb copy, this immuneACCESS table keeps in-frame sequences only and misses some clones. Where compared with another copy, unresolved V genes explain less than half of these, and the others have no known cause. The sample yields a few hundred thousand clones; around nine tenths were counted once. Together, the top ten hold approximately 1% of the sample. The sample comprised PBMCs. The receptor source for this set is a woman under 30 in good health and CMV-seronegative.

V gene TRBV6-1 combines with J gene TRBJ2-1; 12 bases line up with TRBD2. CDR3 size: 15 residues. Unmatched junction bases numbered 8, after V lost 7 bases and J lost 7 bases. Germline V gives CDR1 MNHNS, CDR2 SASEGT. CDR3 residues: CASISTSGSGNEQFF. The CDR3 bases are TGTGCCAGCATTTCGACTAGCGGGAGTGGGAATGAGCAGTTCTTC.

This sequence joins TRBV10-3 and TRBJ1-1; TRBD1 matches 7 bases. The trim removed 8 bases at V and 0 bases at J, leaving 3 bases unmatched. Germline V gives CDR1 ENHRY, CDR2 SYGVKD. The CDR3 has 13 amino acids. CDR3 DNA: TGTGCCATCGCCGGGACAGTGAACACTGAAGCTTTCTTT. Its translation is CAIAGTVNTEAFF.

V is TRBV30 and J is TRBJ2-1; the match to TRBD2 covers 10 bases. The germline CDR1 and CDR2 sequences are GTSNPN and SVGIG (reference sequence). This CDR3 region has 15 residues. The V and J ends lost 2 bases and 15 bases, in that order; junction bases with no gene match: 16. CDR3 protein: CAWSPLGASGRILFF. In DNA, the CDR3 is TGTGCCTGGAGTCCCTTGGGTGCTAGCGGGAGAATTTTGTTCTTC.

V and J are TRBV5-6 and TRBJ1-5; weak D call: TRBD1 (5 bases). There are 15 residues in the CDR3. Germline CDR1 and CDR2: SGHDT and YYEEEE. The V end was cut by 5 bases, the J end by 3 bases, with 15 bases between. CDR3 bases: TGTGCCAGCAGTGGCCAGGGAAGGAACAATCAGCCCCAGCATTTT. This gives the protein CASSGQGRNNQPQHF.

The chain employs TRBV10-3 and TRBJ1-1; D remains ambiguous. Germline values: CDR1 ENHRY, CDR2 SYGVKD. This CDR3 region has 13 residues. Trimming pared 4 bases from V and 3 bases from J, leaving 9 bases between. The CDR3 spells CAISALSDTEAFF. As DNA, the CDR3 is TGTGCCATCAGTGCTCTATCGGACACTGAAGCTTTCTTT.

This clone was seen once. The chain employs TRBV6-5 and TRBJ2-2; maybe TRBD2 (6 bases). Germline V CDR1 and CDR2: MNHEY, SVGAGI. Trimming pared 5 bases from V and 8 bases from J, leaving 15 bases between. CDR3 size: 14 residues. The DNA of the CDR3 is TGTGCCAGCAGTCCTACTAGCTTAACTGGGGAGCTGTTTTTT. It is translated as CASSPTSLTGELFF.

The genes are TRBV29-1 and TRBJ2-5; D is perhaps TRBD1 (7 bases). V lost 4 bases and J lost 3, with 15 bases in between. CDR3 size: 14 residues. Per the germline V gene, CDR1 is SQVTM and CDR2 is ANQGSEA. CDR3: CSVARGAGEETQYF. The DNA of the CDR3 is TGCAGCGTTGCCAGGGGGGCCGGTGAAGAGACCCAGTACTTC.

The CDR3 nucleotides read TGTGCCACCAGCAGAGATCTAGGTACAGGGATTAACTATGGCTACACCTTC. Amino acids: CATSRDLGTGINYGYTF. The gene calls are TRBV15 and TRBJ1-2; D perhaps matches TRBD1 (6 bases). Germline V gene lookup returns CDR1 LNHNV and CDR2 YYDKDF (reference sequence). CDR3 size: 17 residues. Deletions cut 0 bases from V and 1 base from J, with 15 bases between.

This chain connects TRBV29-1 to TRBJ2-1, with TRBD1 matching 12 bases. V lost 6 bases and J lost 7; bases outside the gene matches: 4. Germline-derived CDR1 and CDR2 are SQVTM and ANQGSEA. The CDR3 is 13 residues long. The CDR3 region is CSVGQGAGNEQFF. CDR3 DNA sequence: TGCAGCGTGGGACAGGGGGCGGGAAATGAGCAGTTCTTC.

The rearrangement uses TRBV27 and TRBJ2-3; TRBD1 agrees at 8 bases. The CDR3 consists of 15 residues. V dropped 1 base and J dropped 5; count of bases not matched to a gene: 5. CDR1 MNHEY and CDR2 SMNVEV come from the germline V gene (reference sequence). The CDR3 loop is CASSLFFRGRDTQYF. As DNA, the CDR3 is TGTGCCAGCAGTTTATTTTTCAGGGGGCGAGATACGCAGTATTTT.

CDR3 in DNA: TGTGCCAGCAGTTCCGGACTAGCCCCCACAGATACGCAGTATTTT. This codes for CASSSGLAPTDTQYF. The J gene is TRBJ2-3, the V gene TRBV27; 8 bases fit TRBD2. The V segment lost 4 bases and the J segment 2 bases; nucleotides outside the gene matches: 5. The CDR3 is 15 residues long. Germline values: CDR1 MNHEY, CDR2 SMNVEV (reference sequence).

The rearrangement uses TRBV5-6 and TRBJ2-7, with 8 bases lining up with TRBD2. This CDR3 has 16 residues. Germline loops: CDR1 SGHDT, CDR2 YYEEEE. The V and J ends lost 4 bases and 4 bases, in that order; junction bases with no gene match: 13. The DNA for the CDR3 is TGTGCCAGCAGCCCTTATAGCGGGACCGGACTTTACGAGCAGTACTTC. Translation: CASSPYSGTGLYEQYF.

The chain is built from TRBV7-9 and TRBJ1-2; possibly TRBD1 for D (6 bases). Per the germline V gene, CDR1 is SEHNR and CDR2 is FQNEAQ (reference sequence). The germline V and J ends were trimmed by 5 bases and 6 bases, with 16 bases remaining between them. This CDR3 has 14 residues. In DNA form, the CDR3 reads TGTGCCAGCAGCCGGGGGGGCACGGCGGATGGCTACACCTTC. It encodes CASSRGGTADGYTF.

J is TRBJ2-7 and V is TRBV6-5, with 11 bases identical to TRBD1. CDR1 MNHEY and CDR2 SVGAGI come from the germline V gene. J was trimmed by 2 bases and V by 6 bases; bases with no gene match: 6. CDR3 length: 15 amino acids. The CDR3 here is CASSYGTGGTYEQYF. Written as DNA, the CDR3 is TGTGCCAGCAGCTATGGGACAGGGGGGACCTACGAGCAGTACTTC.

This chain uses TRBV25-1 with TRBJ2-7; maybe TRBD1 (5 bases). V lost 5 bases, J lost 2 bases, and 16 bases lay in between. The CDR3 loop spans 15 amino acids. The germline V gene encodes CDR1 MGHDK and CDR2 SYGVNS. DNA of the CDR3: TGTGCCAGCAGTAACCCAGGGTTAGGCCCCTACGAGCAGTACTTC. Protein sequence: CASSNPGLGPYEQYF.

The chain employs TRBV27 and TRBJ1-1; D remains ambiguous. V was pared by 0 bases and J by 4 bases, with 9 bases between. CDR3 length: 14 amino acids. Germline CDR1 MNHEY, CDR2 SMNVEV (reference sequence). The CDR3 bases are TGTGCCAGCAGTTTATCTGCAGCGGCCACTGAAGCTTTCTTT. Its translation: CASSLSAAATEAFF.

J is TRBJ2-7 and V is TRBV19; 10 bases line up with TRBD1. The ends lost 9 bases at V and 3 bases at J; junction bases unmatched: 5. The CDR3 has 13 amino acids. CDR1 and CDR2 from the germline V gene are LNHDA and SQIVND (reference sequence). CDR3 in DNA: TGTGCCAGCCGGGACAGGGGATTCTACGAGCAGTACTTC. The encoded protein is CASRDRGFYEQYF.

This chain connects TRBV2 to TRBJ2-7, with 7 bases aligning to TRBD2. With V trimmed by 4 bases and J by 3 bases, 9 bases remained unmatched. Germline V lookup: CDR1 SNHLY, CDR2 FYNNEI. The CDR3 is 15 residues long. CDR3 in DNA: TGTGCCAGCAGTGCAACGGGACTATCGTTCTACGAGCAGTACTTC. Its protein product is CASSATGLSFYEQYF.

The CDR3 DNA reads as TGCGCCAGCAGCCACAATCAGGGGGGCCCCTACAATGAGCAGTTCTTC. Translation gives CASSHNQGGPYNEQFF. This sequence joins TRBV4-1 and TRBJ2-1; a possible D gene is TRBD1 (7 bases). The CDR3 length is 16 residues. The germline V and J ends were trimmed by 3 bases and 2 bases, with 14 bases remaining between them. Germline loops: CDR1 MGHRA, CDR2 YSYEKL.

The chain is built from TRBV10-1 and TRBJ2-1; weak D call: TRBD1 (6 bases). Germline V gene sequence: CDR1 WNHNN, CDR2 SYGVQD (reference sequence). Trimming stripped 0 bases from V and 5 bases from J, with 11 bases between. The CDR3 consists of 15 residues. In DNA form, the CDR3 reads TGCGCCAGCAGTGAGTCTACAGGGTATAACAATGAGCAGTTCTTC. This codes for CASSESTGYNNEQFF.

The chain combines TRBV5-1 with TRBJ1-2, with D unclear. This CDR3 spans 13 amino acids. The germline CDR1 and CDR2 sequences are SGHRS and YFSETQ. Trimming removed 4 bases at V and 7 bases at J, with 14 bases between. CDR3 region: CASSLLPLIGYTF. The CDR3 DNA reads TGCGCCAGCAGCCTTCTACCTCTTATTGGCTACACCTTC. The whole variable domain, filled in from reference TRBV5-1 and TRBJ1-2, reads KAGVTQTPRYLIKTRGQQVTLSCSPISGHRSVSWYQQTPGQGLQFLFEYFSETQRNKGNFPGRFSGRQFSNSRSEMNVSTLELGDSALYLCASSLLPLIGYTFGSGTRLTVV.

The count of this clone is one. The gene calls are TRBV9 and TRBJ2-7, with D unclear. V lost 0 bases to trimming and J lost 9 bases, with 16 bases between them. CDR3 length: 14 amino acids. Germline CDR1 is SGDLS and CDR2 is YYNGEE. The CDR3 bases are TGTGCCAGCAGCGTAGGCCCTGTCTCTTCGGGGCAGTACTTC. This gives the protein CASSVGPVSSGQYF.

This clone was seen only once. CDR3 region: CAISVGGGEKLFF. DNA for the CDR3: TGTGCCATCAGTGTGGGGGGTGGCGAAAAACTGTTTTTT. The chain employs TRBV10-3 and TRBJ1-4; D is possibly TRBD1 (5 bases). V was pared by 4 bases and J by 8 bases, with 11 bases between. This CDR3 has 13 residues. In germline, CDR1 is ENHRY, CDR2 SYGVKD.

This clone has just one count. V and J are TRBV14 and TRBJ2-7; possibly TRBD1 for D (6 bases). The length of the CDR3 is 14 residues. V lost 4 bases, J lost 2 bases, and 12 bases lay in between. Germline CDR1 is SGHDN and CDR2 is FVKESK. CDR3 protein: CASSPGQSPYEQYF. The CDR3 nucleotides are TGTGCCAGCAGCCCCGGACAGAGTCCCTACGAGCAGTACTTC.

This CDR3 reads CASRGQGKANYGYTF. CDR3 bases: TGTGCCAGTCGAGGACAGGGGAAAGCTAACTATGGCTACACCTTC. The rearrangement links TRBV6-1 to TRBJ1-2; 9 bases are shared with TRBD1. CDR1 and CDR2 (germline): MNHNS, SASEGT. The ends lost 9 bases at V and 0 bases at J; junction bases unmatched: 8. The CDR3 totals 15 residues.

The chain couples TRBV5-1 to TRBJ2-1; D remains ambiguous. Trimming shortened V by 4 bases and J by 5 bases, and 16 bases separated the two germline ends. The CDR3 is made up of 15 amino acids. CDR1 and CDR2 (germline): SGHRS, YFSETQ. The CDR3 loop reads CASSPTDSDHNEQFF. CDR3 DNA: TGCGCCAGCAGCCCTACAGATAGTGACCACAATGAGCAGTTCTTC.

The chain couples TRBV5-8 to TRBJ2-7; possibly TRBD1 for D (5 bases). The CDR3 totals 13 residues. Germline V gene data show CDR1 as SGHTS and CDR2 as YDEGEE. V was pared by 2 bases and J by 1 base, with 7 bases between. The CDR3 protein is CASSFSGSYEQYF. The CDR3 DNA sequence: TGTGCCAGCAGCTTTTCAGGGTCCTACGAGCAGTACTTC.

This rearrangement joins TRBV28 to TRBJ1-2; D may be TRBD1 (6 bases). V gave up 3 bases and J gave up 1 base, with 9 bases separating them. CDR1 is MDHEN, CDR2 SYDVKM, per germline. The CDR3 sequence is 14 residues long. CDR3 residues: CASSFDRRNYGYTF. Here the CDR3 DNA reads TGTGCCAGCAGTTTCGACAGGCGTAACTATGGCTACACCTTC.

The V and J genes are TRBV2 and TRBJ1-5; 7 bases align to TRBD1. The CDR3 totals 17 residues. The germline V gene encodes CDR1 SNHLY and CDR2 FYNNEI. The junction had 12 bases not matched to a gene; V was cut back by 5 bases and J by 2 bases. CDR3 DNA: TGTGCCAGCAGTCGTAGCTCTAGACAGGGCGGCAATCAGCCCCAGCATTTT. This codes for CASSRSSRQGGNQPQHF.

This sequence joins TRBV29-1 and TRBJ2-2, with 13 bases aligning to TRBD2. This CDR3 comprises 20 residues. V was pared by 3 bases and J by 3 bases, with 16 bases of the junction left unmatched. The V gene's germline CDR1 is SQVTM and CDR2 ANQGSEA. CDR3 loop: CSVEEKGDTSGRGYTGELFF. CDR3 DNA: TGCAGCGTTGAGGAAAAAGGAGACACTAGCGGGAGGGGATACACCGGGGAGCTGTTTTTT.

CDR3 sequence (DNA): TGTGCCAGTAGTACCGGACAGGGGGCACAAGAGACCCAGTACTTC. Translation gives CASSTGQGAQETQYF. The chain combines TRBV19 with TRBJ2-5, with 11 bases identical to TRBD1. CDR3 length equals 15 residues. Per germline, CDR1 LNHDA and CDR2 SQIVND (reference sequence). Germline trimming cut 4 bases from V and 2 bases from J; bases unmatched to any gene: 3.

V usage is TRBV6-5 and J usage is TRBJ1-2; D is uncertain. V was clipped by 1 base and J by 3 bases, with 12 bases between them. The CDR3 loop spans 15 amino acids. Germline CDR1 is MNHEY and CDR2 is SVGAGI. The CDR3 DNA reads as TGTGCCAGCAGTTACTTGGAGCCCGTGGACTATGGCTACACCTTC. It specifies CASSYLEPVDYGYTF.